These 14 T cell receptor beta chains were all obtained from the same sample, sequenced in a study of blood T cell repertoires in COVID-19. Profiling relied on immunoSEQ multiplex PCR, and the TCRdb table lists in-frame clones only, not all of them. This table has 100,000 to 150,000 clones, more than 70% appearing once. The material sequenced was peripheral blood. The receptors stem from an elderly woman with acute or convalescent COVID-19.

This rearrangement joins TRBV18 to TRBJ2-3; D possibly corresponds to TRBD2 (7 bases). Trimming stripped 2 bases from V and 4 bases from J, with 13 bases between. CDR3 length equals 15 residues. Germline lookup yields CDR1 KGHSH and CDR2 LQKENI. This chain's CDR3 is CASSPNRGASDTQYF. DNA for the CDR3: TGTGCCAGCTCACCAAACCGGGGGGCGTCAGATACGCAGTATTTT. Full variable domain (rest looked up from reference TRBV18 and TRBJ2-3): NAGVMQNPRHLVRRRGQEARLRCSPMKGHSHVYWYRQLPEEGLKFMVYLQKENIIDESGMPKERFSAEFPKEGPSILRIQQVVRGDSAAYFCASSPNRGASDTQYFGPGTRLTVL.

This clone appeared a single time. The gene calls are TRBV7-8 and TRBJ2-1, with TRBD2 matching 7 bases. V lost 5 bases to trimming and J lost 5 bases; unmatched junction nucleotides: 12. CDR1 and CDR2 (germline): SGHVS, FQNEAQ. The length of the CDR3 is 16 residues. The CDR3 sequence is CASSRNNPGLHNEQFF. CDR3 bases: TGTGCCAGCAGCCGCAACAACCCGGGACTACACAATGAGCAGTTCTTC.

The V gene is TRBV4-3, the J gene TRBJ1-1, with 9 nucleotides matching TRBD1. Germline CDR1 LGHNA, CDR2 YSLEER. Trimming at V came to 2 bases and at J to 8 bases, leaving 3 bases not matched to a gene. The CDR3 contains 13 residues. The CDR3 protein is CASSQPTGGEAFF. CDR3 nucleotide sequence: TGCGCCAGCAGCCAACCCACAGGGGGCGAAGCTTTCTTT.

The CDR3 DNA follows: TGTGCTAGTGGTCCGGGGTCCGCTAGCTACGAGCAGTACTTC. It specifies CASGPGSASYEQYF. V usage is TRBV12-5 and J usage is TRBJ2-7; maybe TRBD2 (5 bases). Germline V gene sequence: CDR1 LGHNT, CDR2 FRNRAP. The CDR3 totals 14 residues. Trimming pared 5 bases from V and 3 bases from J, leaving 14 bases between.

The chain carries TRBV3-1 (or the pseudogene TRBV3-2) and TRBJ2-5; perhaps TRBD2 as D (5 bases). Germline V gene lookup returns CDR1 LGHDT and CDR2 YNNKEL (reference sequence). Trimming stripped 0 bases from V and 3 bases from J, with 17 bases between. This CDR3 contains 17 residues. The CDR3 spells CASSQDVSTGIKETQYF. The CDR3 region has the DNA TGTGCCAGCAGCCAAGATGTTTCCACCGGGATAAAAGAGACCCAGTACTTC.

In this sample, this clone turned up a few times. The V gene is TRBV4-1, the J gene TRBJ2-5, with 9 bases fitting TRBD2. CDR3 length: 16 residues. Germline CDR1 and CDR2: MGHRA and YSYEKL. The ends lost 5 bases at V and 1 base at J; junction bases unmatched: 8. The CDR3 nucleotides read TGCGCCAGCAGCGCATCTAGCGGGACTTTCCAAGAGACCCAGTACTTC. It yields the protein CASSASSGTFQETQYF.

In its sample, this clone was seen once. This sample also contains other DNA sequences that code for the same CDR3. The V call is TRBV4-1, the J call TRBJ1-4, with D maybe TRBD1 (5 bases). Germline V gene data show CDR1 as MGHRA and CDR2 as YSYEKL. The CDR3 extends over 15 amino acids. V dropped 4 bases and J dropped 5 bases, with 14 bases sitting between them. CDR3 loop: CASSRQGLSNEKLFF. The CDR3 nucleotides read TGCGCCAGCAGCCGGCAGGGCTTGTCGAATGAAAAACTGTTTTTT.

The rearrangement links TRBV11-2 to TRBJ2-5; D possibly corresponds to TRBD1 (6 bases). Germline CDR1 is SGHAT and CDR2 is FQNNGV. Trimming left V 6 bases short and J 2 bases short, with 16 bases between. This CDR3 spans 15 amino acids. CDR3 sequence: CASSTRGTIQETQYF. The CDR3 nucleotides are TGTGCCAGCAGTACCAGGGGCACTATTCAAGAGACCCAGTACTTC.

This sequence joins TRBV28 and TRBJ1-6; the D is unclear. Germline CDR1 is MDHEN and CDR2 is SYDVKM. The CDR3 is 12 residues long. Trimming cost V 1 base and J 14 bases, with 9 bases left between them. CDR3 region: CASSLYQSALHF. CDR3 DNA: TGTGCCAGCAGTTTATACCAGTCAGCCCTCCACTTT.

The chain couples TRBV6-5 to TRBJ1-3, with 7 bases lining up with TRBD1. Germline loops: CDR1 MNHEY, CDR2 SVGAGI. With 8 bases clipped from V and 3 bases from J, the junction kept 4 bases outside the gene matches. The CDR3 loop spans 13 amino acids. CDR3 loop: CASETGNGNTIYF. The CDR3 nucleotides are TGTGCCAGCGAGACAGGGAATGGAAACACCATATATTTT.

For the CDR3, the DNA is TGTGCCAGCAGCCAAGAATCGGGAAATTCACCCCTCCACTTT. This encodes CASSQESGNSPLHF. The V call is TRBV4-2, the J call TRBJ1-6; D is uncertain. The germline V gene encodes CDR1 LGHNA and CDR2 YNFKEQ. The CDR3 has 14 residues. The V gene lost 0 bases and the J gene lost 7 bases, with 7 bases spanning the gap.

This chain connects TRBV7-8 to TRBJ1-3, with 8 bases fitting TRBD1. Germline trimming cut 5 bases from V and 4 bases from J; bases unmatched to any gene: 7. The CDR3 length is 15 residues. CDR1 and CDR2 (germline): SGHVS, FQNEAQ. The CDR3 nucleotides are TGTGCCAGCAGCGCTACAGGGGGACAAGGAAACACCATATATTTT. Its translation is CASSATGGQGNTIYF.

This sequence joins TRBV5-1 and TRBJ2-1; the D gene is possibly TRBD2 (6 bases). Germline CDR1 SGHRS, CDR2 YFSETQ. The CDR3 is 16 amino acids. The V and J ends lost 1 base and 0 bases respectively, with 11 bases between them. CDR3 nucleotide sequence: TGCGCCAGCAGCTTGCGGGGGATGAGCTCCTACAATGAGCAGTTCTTC. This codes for CASSLRGMSSYNEQFF.

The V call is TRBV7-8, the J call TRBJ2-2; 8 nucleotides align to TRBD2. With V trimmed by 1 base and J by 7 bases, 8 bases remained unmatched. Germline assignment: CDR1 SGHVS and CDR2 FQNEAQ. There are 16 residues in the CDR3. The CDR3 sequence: CASSLGGRTIGGELFF. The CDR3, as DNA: TGTGCCAGCAGCTTAGGCGGGAGGACGATAGGCGGGGAGCTGTTTTTT.